Listed here are 16 T cell receptor beta chains from one sample, sequenced in a study of blood T cell repertoires in COVID-19. Clones were sequenced by immunoSEQ multiplex PCR, and TCRdb holds only the in-frame ones, with some missing. The sample holds approximately 210,000 clones, 90% to 95% seen once. Sequencing was done on a sample of peripheral blood. Every receptor here comes from a man between 25 and 39 years old with acute or convalescent COVID-19.

The chain employs TRBV5-1 and TRBJ2-5, with TRBD1 identical over 7 bases. The germline CDR1 and CDR2 sequences are SGHRS and YFSETQ. This CDR3 is 15 amino acids long. J was trimmed by 5 bases and V by 3 bases; bases with no gene match: 10. The CDR3 sequence: CASSSNTGVVETQYF. The DNA of the CDR3 is TGCGCCAGCAGCTCGAACACAGGGGTGGTGGAGACCCAGTACTTC.

This clone was counted a single time. V is TRBV18 and J is TRBJ1-3; D might be TRBD1 (6 bases). There are 17 residues in the CDR3. V was clipped by 3 bases and J by 0 bases, with 15 bases between them. Germline CDR1 is KGHSH and CDR2 is LQKENI. The CDR3, as DNA: TGTGCCAGCTCACCGGGGGCTAAATTAATCTCTGGAAACACCATATATTTT. Translating it yields CASSPGAKLISGNTIYF.

The CDR3, as DNA: TGTGCCAGCAGCGCCGGGACTAGCGGAACAGATACGCAGTATTTT. The encoded protein is CASSAGTSGTDTQYF. This rearrangement joins TRBV9 to TRBJ2-3, with 11 bases aligning to TRBD2. The CDR3 length is 15 residues. CDR1 and CDR2 (germline): SGDLS, YYNGEE. The ends lost 3 bases at V and 3 bases at J; junction bases unmatched: 3.

V and J are TRBV18 and TRBJ2-5; 9 positions agree with TRBD1. V dropped 3 bases and J dropped 7; count of bases not matched to a gene: 9. CDR3 length: 15 amino acids. Per the germline V gene, CDR1 is KGHSH and CDR2 is LQKENI. As DNA, the CDR3 is TGTGCCAGCTCACCCGACAGGGGGACTATAGGGACCCAGTACTTC. It encodes CASSPDRGTIGTQYF.

The chain recombines TRBV9 with TRBJ1-1; 8 bases agree with TRBD1. The J segment lost 3 bases and the V segment lost 0 bases, leaving 4 bases of the junction unmatched. The CDR3 length is 15 residues. CDR1 and CDR2 (germline): SGDLS, YYNGEE. The CDR3 protein is CASSVGSGGYTEAFF. CDR3 sequence (DNA): TGTGCCAGCAGCGTAGGTTCAGGGGGCTACACTGAAGCTTTCTTT.

This chain uses TRBV24-1 with TRBJ2-1, with 8 bases that match TRBD2. V lost 4 bases to trimming and J lost 9 bases; unmatched junction nucleotides: 7. Germline CDR1 and CDR2: KGHDR and SFDVKD. This CDR3 is 14 amino acids long. This CDR3 is CATSDPGLGSEQFF. The CDR3 nucleotides are TGTGCCACCAGTGACCCGGGACTAGGCAGTGAGCAGTTCTTC.

The chain links TRBV25-1 to TRBJ2-7, with TRBD1 as a possible D gene (5 bases). This CDR3 is 13 amino acids long. Germline CDR1 is MGHDK and CDR2 is SYGVNS. With 3 bases removed from V and 6 bases from J, the gap between germline ends came to 12 bases. CDR3 in amino acids: CASSDPPGAEQYF. The DNA for the CDR3 is TGTGCCAGCAGTGACCCACCTGGGGCCGAGCAGTACTTC.

V is TRBV25-1 and J is TRBJ2-2; D gene uncertain. CDR3 length: 16 amino acids. From germline, CDR1 is MGHDK and CDR2 SYGVNS. Trimming pared 2 bases from V and 1 base from J, leaving 11 bases between. For the CDR3, the DNA is TGTGCCAGCAGTGAACTCCCCGTCGGGAACACCGGGGAGCTGTTTTTT. As protein: CASSELPVGNTGELFF.

This sequence joins TRBV18 and TRBJ1-1; possibly TRBD1 for D (5 bases). Trimming pared 4 bases from V and 0 bases from J, leaving 9 bases between. The length of the CDR3 is 14 residues. In germline, CDR1 is KGHSH, CDR2 LQKENI. CDR3 nucleotides: TGTGCCAGCTCACTAGGACAAATGAACACTGAAGCTTTCTTT. Translation: CASSLGQMNTEAFF.

The J gene is TRBJ2-7, the V gene TRBV2; 7 bases are a match to TRBD1. The CDR3 has 14 amino acids. Germline assignment: CDR1 SNHLY and CDR2 FYNNEI. V was pared by 1 base and J by 8 bases, with 8 bases of the junction left unmatched. In DNA, the CDR3 is TGTGCCAGCAGTGAAGGACAGGGAGTTTTAAAGCAGTACTTC. Protein product: CASSEGQGVLKQYF. The complete variable domain, with remaining parts taken from reference TRBV2 and TRBJ2-7, reads EPEVTQTPSHQVTQMGQEVILRCVPISNHLYFYWYRQILGQKVEFLVSFYNNEISEKSEIFDDQFSVERPDGSNFTLKIRSTKLEDSAMYFCASSEGQGVLKQYFGPGTRLTVT.

The chain combines TRBV13 with TRBJ2-7; possible D gene TRBD1, 6 bases. The V and J ends lost 8 bases and 1 base respectively, with 15 bases between them. This CDR3 has 14 residues. CDR1 PRHDT and CDR2 FYEKMQ come from the germline V gene (reference sequence). CDR3 loop: CASSGVSRSYEQYF. The DNA for the CDR3 is TGTGCCAGCTCAGGGGTCAGCAGATCCTACGAGCAGTACTTC.

V is TRBV19 and J is TRBJ1-4; TRBD1 aligns across 8 bases. Germline trimming cut 3 bases from V and 5 bases from J; bases unmatched to any gene: 11. Germline V gene lookup returns CDR1 LNHDA and CDR2 SQIVND (reference sequence). This CDR3 comprises 17 residues. This CDR3 reads CASSIRQGAAQNEKLFF. CDR3 bases: TGTGCCAGTAGTATCAGGCAGGGGGCGGCACAGAATGAAAAACTGTTTTTT.

V usage is TRBV28 and J usage is TRBJ2-7, with a possible D match to TRBD1 (6 bases). Trimming stripped 6 bases from V and 1 base from J, with 13 bases between. The germline CDR1 and CDR2 sequences are MDHEN and SYDVKM. This CDR3 contains 14 residues. CDR3 amino acids: CASSGPGVSYEQYF. In DNA, the CDR3 is TGTGCCAGCAGCGGTCCAGGGGTATCCTACGAGCAGTACTTC.

The J gene is TRBJ1-6, the V gene TRBV5-6; D is ambiguous. Looked up from germline, CDR1 is SGHDT and CDR2 is YYEEEE. The CDR3 runs 18 residues. V was pared by 4 bases and J by 0 bases, with 17 bases between. CDR3 protein: CASSVEAFGSSYNSPLHF. The CDR3 DNA reads TGTGCCAGCAGCGTGGAAGCGTTCGGGAGCTCCTATAATTCACCCCTCCACTTT.

The chain recombines TRBV29-1 with TRBJ1-1; 7 positions agree with TRBD1. V was clipped by 3 bases and J by 6 bases; unmatched bases: 7. This CDR3 is 13 amino acids long. CDR1 and CDR2 from the germline V gene are SQVTM and ANQGSEA. The CDR3 DNA follows: TGCAGCGTTGAGAGGGGGCTGGGGGCTGAAGCTTTCTTT. Translated: CSVERGLGAEAFF.

CDR3 bases: TGTGCCAGCAGCTTAGGATCTGGGAGGGGACGATACAATGAGCAGTTCTTC. Its protein is CASSLGSGRGRYNEQFF. V gene TRBV7-9 combines with J gene TRBJ2-1, with 7 bases fitting TRBD2. Germline V gene lookup returns CDR1 SEHNR and CDR2 FQNEAQ (reference sequence). This CDR3 comprises 17 residues. V gave up 1 base and J gave up 4 bases; unmatched junction bases: 10.